Listed below are T cell receptor beta chains from one sample, sequenced in a study of regulatory T cells in long-lasting Graves disease. From the multiplex PCR reads, TCRdb called clonotypes with MiXCR, one entry per CDR3 protein. This table holds 350,000 to 500,000 distinct CDR3 sequences, roughly 21% found once. This sample comprised peripheral blood mononuclear cells (PBMCs), obtained when the disease was refractory, from a patient treated with antithyroid drugs. Receptor source: a female donor with Graves disease. Each CDR3 is given with its conserved first and last residue. D genes are given only for firm matches. Expanded clones get a size class; other rows say once, few or many, or leave the size out.

TRBV28	TRBD1	TRBJ2-7	many	CASSEGQGASYEQYF	TGTGCCAGCAGTGAGGGACAGGGGGCTTCCTACGAGCAGTACTTC
TRBV20-1	TRBD2	TRBJ2-2	few	CSARDGKRDRLTGELFF	TGCAGTGCTAGAGATGGGAAGCGGGACCGGCTCACCGGGGAGCTGTTTTTT
TRBV12-3/TRBV12-4	-	TRBJ2-7	-	CASSEGPLEQYF	TGTGCCAGCTCGGAGGGACCCCTGGAGCAGTACTTC
TRBV28	-	TRBJ1-5	many	CASSPLLGDNQPQHF	TGTGCCAGCAGCCCCCTTCTAGGAGACAATCAGCCCCAGCATTTT
TRBV7-2	-	TRBJ2-4	few	CASSLGTKNIQYF	TGTGCCAGCAGCTTAGGAACCAAAAACATTCAGTACTTC
TRBV7-2	TRBD1	TRBJ1-1	many	CASSFNRGRTEAFF	TGTGCCAGCAGCTTCAACAGGGGGCGTACTGAAGCTTTCTTT
TRBV2	-	TRBJ2-2	many	CASHRDGTGELFF	TGTGCCAGCCACCGGGACGGCACCGGGGAGCTGTTTTTT
TRBV11-2	TRBD2	TRBJ2-2	many	CASSSRLAPNTGELFF	TGTGCCAGCAGCTCAAGACTAGCACCGAACACCGGGGAGCTGTTTTTT
TRBV2	-	TRBJ2-7	many	CASGGKSASYEQYF	TGTGCCAGCGGGGGGAAAAGTGCTTCCTACGAGCAGTACTTC
TRBV20-1	-	TRBJ2-1	-	CSARDRLALSSYNEQFF	TGCAGTGCTAGAGACCGCCTAGCGCTGAGCTCCTACAATGAGCAGTTCTTC
TRBV28	-	TRBJ2-2	-	CASSFLALGELFF	TGTGCCAGCAGTTTCTTGGCCCTCGGGGAGCTGTTTTTT